The 27 T cell receptor beta chains given below trace back to one sample, sequenced in a study of T cell repertoires in cytomegalovirus infection. TCRdb called the reads again in MiXCR, with one record for every CDR3 protein. The data hold fewer than 350,000 distinct CDR3 sequences, with 25% to 35% observed a single time. No antigens are known for them. The sample was cultured PBMCs, taken from culture after CMV antigen stimulation. These receptors all come from a human donor in good health (CMV status not recorded). Some clones in this sample may be carry-over from other donors' samples.

The rearrangement uses TRBV6-1 and TRBJ2-7; no clear D. V was cut by 2 bases and J by 0 bases, with 8 bases left in between. The length of the CDR3 is 14 residues. Germline CDR1 and CDR2: MNHNS and SASEGT. The CDR3 nucleotides are TGTGCCAGCAGTGAATACGCGGACTCCTACGAGCAGTACTTC. This gives the protein CASSEYADSYEQYF.

This chain uses TRBV5-6 with TRBJ1-1; TRBD1 is a possible D gene (6 bases). V was pared by 0 bases and J by 1 base, with 13 bases between. The CDR3 length is 16 residues. Germline V gene data show CDR1 as SGHDT and CDR2 as YYEEEE. The CDR3 DNA sequence: TGTGCCAGCAGCTTGGATGGCGAGGGGGAGAACACTGAAGCTTTCTTT. Translated, it gives CASSLDGEGENTEAFF.

This rearrangement joins TRBV7-8 to TRBJ1-5, with D possibly being TRBD1 (5 bases). Trimming cost V 1 base and J 2 bases, with 12 bases left between them. Germline V CDR1 and CDR2: SGHVS, FQNEAQ. CDR3 size: 16 residues. CDR3 sequence (DNA): TGTGCCAGCAGCTTAGTGGTTCAGGGACGCAATCAGCCCCAGCATTTT. It codes for CASSLVVQGRNQPQHF.

The rearrangement joins TRBV3-1 to TRBJ2-1; the match to TRBD2 covers 9 bases. The CDR3 has 16 amino acids. Per germline, CDR1 LGHDT and CDR2 YNNKEL (reference sequence). After removal of 1 base from V and 9 bases from J, the junction contained 10 bases not matched to a gene. CDR3 in DNA: TGTGCCAGCAGCCAAGTTTTCGCGGGAGGGCCCGGTGAGCAGTTCTTC. It yields the protein CASSQVFAGGPGEQFF.

This rearrangement joins TRBV10-3 to TRBJ2-5, with 7 bases identical to TRBD1. Germline CDR1 and CDR2: ENHRY and SYGVKD. Trimming took 7 bases from V and 3 from J; bases not matched to a gene: 5. There are 13 residues in the CDR3. Here the CDR3 reads CAITPDRKETQYF. Here the CDR3 DNA reads TGTGCCATCACCCCGGACAGGAAAGAGACCCAGTACTTC.

This clonotype has a count of ten or more. The CDR3 nucleotides are TGTGCCAGCAGCTTATGGGCAGGGAACTCTGATGAGCAGTTCTTC. Translation gives CASSLWAGNSDEQFF. The rearrangement joins TRBV7-9 to TRBJ2-1; a weak D match, TRBD1 (5 bases). CDR3 length: 15 amino acids. V was pared by 2 bases and J by 8 bases, with 16 bases between. Germline V lookup: CDR1 SEHNR, CDR2 FQNEAQ (reference sequence).

V and J are TRBV7-2 and TRBJ2-6; D is possibly TRBD2 (6 bases). The CDR3 has 18 residues. V lost 2 bases and J 0 bases, leaving 14 bases between the germline ends. Germline CDR1 is SGHTA and CDR2 is FQGNSA. CDR3 coding DNA: TGTGCCAGCAGCTTAAGATCAGGGACTCCCTCTGGGGCCAACGTCCTGACTTTC. It encodes CASSLRSGTPSGANVLTF.

There are a few counts of this clonotype. The rearrangement links TRBV12-5 to TRBJ2-7; D not resolved. The germline V gene has CDR1 LGHNT and CDR2 FRNRAP. CDR3 length: 18 residues. Trimming took 4 bases from V and 5 from J, leaving 27 bases between them. CDR3 in amino acids: CASGSPDDTQSLRDEQYF. The CDR3 bases are TGTGCTAGTGGTTCACCCGACGACACGCAGAGTTTACGGGACGAGCAGTACTTC.

In its sample, this clonotype was seen once. CDR3 sequence: CASTPSGRYNEQFF. DNA of the CDR3: TGTGCCAGCACCCCTAGCGGGAGGTACAATGAGCAGTTCTTC. V usage is TRBV6-8 and J usage is TRBJ2-1; 11 nucleotides align to TRBD2. Trimming took 7 bases from V and 4 from J; bases not matched to a gene: 3. Germline CDR1 is MNHGY and CDR2 is SAAAGT. The CDR3 is 14 residues long.

The chain has TRBV7-9 and TRBJ1-5; 10 bases align to TRBD1. Trimming took 8 bases from V and 6 from J; bases not matched to a gene: 7. Germline V gene data show CDR1 as SEHNR and CDR2 as FQNEAQ (reference sequence). This CDR3 has 14 amino acids. CDR3: CASAGQGTGQPQHF. The CDR3 DNA is TGTGCCAGCGCGGGACAGGGGACGGGTCAGCCCCAGCATTTT.

The chain employs TRBV7-9 and TRBJ2-1, with unresolved D. Germline lookup yields CDR1 SEHNR and CDR2 FQNEAQ (reference sequence). The CDR3 sequence is 15 residues long. Trimming removed 6 bases at V and 8 bases at J, with 20 bases between. The CDR3 spells CASSQGRALADEQFF. The CDR3, as DNA: TGTGCCAGCAGTCAAGGACGTGCACTGGCCGATGAGCAGTTCTTC.

The V call is TRBV19, the J call TRBJ1-4, with D perhaps matching TRBD1 (6 bases). The CDR3 has 12 residues. Deletions cut 9 bases from V and 7 bases from J, with 12 bases between. CDR1 is LNHDA and CDR2 is SQIVND in the germline V gene (reference sequence). The CDR3 region has the DNA TGTGCCAGCCGACGGGGGCGTGAAAAACTGTTTTTT. It encodes CASRRGREKLFF.

The genes are TRBV10-1 and TRBJ2-1, with 7 bases fitting TRBD1. The CDR3 has 14 amino acids. J was trimmed by 3 bases and V by 4 bases; bases with no gene match: 3. CDR1 and CDR2 from the germline V gene are WNHNN and SYGVQD (reference sequence). The CDR3 sequence: CASSAGQSYNEQFF. The CDR3, as DNA: TGCGCCAGCAGTGCGGGACAGAGCTACAATGAGCAGTTCTTC.

V and J are TRBV12-3 or TRBV12-4 and TRBJ2-7; tentatively, D is TRBD1 (5 bases). Trimming took off 6 bases at V and 6 bases at J, with 18 bases between the two ends. The CDR3 length is 14 residues. The CDR3 region is CASSLDSPWVEQYF. DNA for the CDR3: TGTGCCAGCAGCCTCGACAGCCCCTGGGTCGAGCAGTACTTC.

In this sample, this clonotype turned up a few times. V is TRBV20-1 and J is TRBJ1-1; no reliable D call. Germline CDR1 is DFQATT and CDR2 is SNEGSKA (reference sequence). There are 14 residues in the CDR3. The V end was cut by 6 bases, the J end by 0 bases, with 14 bases between. The CDR3 is CSAPDRNMNTEAFF. The CDR3 bases are TGCAGTGCCCCCGATCGGAACATGAACACTGAAGCTTTCTTT.

In this sample, this clonotype turned up a few times. This chain connects TRBV27 to TRBJ1-2; D is uncertain. CDR1 and CDR2 (germline): MNHEY, SMNVEV (reference sequence). CDR3 length: 16 residues. V lost 1 base and J lost 5, with 17 bases in between. In DNA form, the CDR3 reads TGTGCCAGCAGTTTATTGAGGACGATATTACCATATGGCTACACCTTC. Translating gives CASSLLRTILPYGYTF.

This clonotype has a handful of counts. The chain couples TRBV5-1 to TRBJ2-5, with 13 positions matching TRBD2. Germline CDR1 reads SGHRS; CDR2 reads YFSETQ. The CDR3 is made up of 17 amino acids. With V trimmed by 4 bases and J by 2 bases, 8 bases remained unmatched. The CDR3 DNA is TGCGCCAGCAGCCCGGGACTAGCGGGGAGTGCACAAGAGACCCAGTACTTC. This translates into CASSPGLAGSAQETQYF.

Only a few counts were recorded for this clonotype. V usage is TRBV7-3 and J usage is TRBJ2-2; possible D gene TRBD1, 6 bases. V lost 3 bases, J lost 1 base, and 18 bases lay in between. The CDR3 consists of 18 residues. Germline CDR1 is SGHTA and CDR2 is FQGTGA. CDR3 nucleotides: TGTGCCAGCAGCTTTATGAGCACAGGGAGAGGGAACACCGGGGAGCTGTTTTTT. This encodes CASSFMSTGRGNTGELFF.

This clonotype was counted ten times or more. J is TRBJ2-7 and V is TRBV7-2; 10 nucleotides agree with TRBD2. Germline V gene data show CDR1 as SGHTA and CDR2 as FQGNSA. The J segment lost 1 base and the V segment lost 4 bases, leaving 10 bases of the junction unmatched. CDR3 length: 17 amino acids. CDR3 DNA: TGTGCCAGCAGCTCTTCGGTACTAGCGGGGCTGTCCTACGAGCAGTACTTC. Encoded protein: CASSSSVLAGLSYEQYF. Based on the CDR3 plus reference TRBV7-2 and TRBJ2-7, the full variable domain is GAGVSQSPSNKVTEKGKDVELRCDPISGHTALYWYRQSLGQGLEFLIYFQGNSAPDKSGLPSDRFSAERTGGSVSTLTIQRTQQEDSAVYLCASSSSVLAGLSYEQYFGPGTRLTVT.

This clonotype was found a few times. V usage is TRBV12-3 or TRBV12-4 and J usage is TRBJ1-1; the match to TRBD1 covers 11 bases. Germline trimming cut 5 bases from V and 3 bases from J; bases unmatched to any gene: 2. There are 14 residues in the CDR3. Written as DNA, the CDR3 is TGTGCCAGCAGTACGGGACAGGGGGACACTGAAGCTTTCTTT. Residues: CASSTGQGDTEAFF.

This clonotype was seen ten or more times. This chain connects TRBV24-1 to TRBJ2-1; the D is unclear. This CDR3 has 13 residues. Germline CDR1 reads KGHDR; CDR2 reads SFDVKD. V was pared by 0 bases and J by 8 bases, with 7 bases between. CDR3 residues: CATSDLIPDEQFF. CDR3 DNA sequence: TGTGCCACCAGTGATTTGATCCCCGATGAGCAGTTCTTC.

This chain joins TRBV28 and TRBJ1-1, with D possibly matching TRBD1 (6 bases). Germline lookup yields CDR1 MDHEN and CDR2 SYDVKM. Deletions cut 6 bases from V and 3 bases from J, with 23 bases between. The CDR3 length is 17 residues. In DNA, the CDR3 is TGTGCCAGCAGGAGTAACGGGGGGCGAAACTTCGACACTGAAGCTTTCTTT. This translates into CASRSNGGRNFDTEAFF.

This clonotype was counted between two and nine times. The chain carries TRBV11-1 and TRBJ1-1, with no clear D. V lost 7 bases, J lost 1 base, and 13 bases lay in between. The CDR3 covers 14 residues. From germline, CDR1 is SGHAT and CDR2 FQDESV (reference sequence). CDR3 coding DNA: TGTGCCAGCACCACACCTCGGACGAACACTGAAGCTTTCTTT. Translation gives CASTTPRTNTEAFF.

The rearrangement joins TRBV2 to TRBJ1-6; 9 bases are shared with TRBD1. Germline loops: CDR1 SNHLY, CDR2 FYNNEI. CDR3 length: 17 amino acids. J gave up 7 bases and V 7 bases, and 14 bases lay outside the gene matches. CDR3 DNA sequence: TGTGCCAGCATTTCCCGTCGGGACAGGGAAGACAATTCACCCCTCCACTTT. Its protein is CASISRRDREDNSPLHF.

The chain combines TRBV20-1 with TRBJ1-5; D might be TRBD1 (5 bases). Germline lookup yields CDR1 DFQATT and CDR2 SNEGSKA (reference sequence). V lost 6 bases and J lost 6, with 15 bases in between. The CDR3 consists of 13 residues. CDR3 nucleotide sequence: TGCAGTGCAGCGGTCGGGGGGGGTCAGCCCCAGCATTTT. Amino acid sequence: CSAAVGGGQPQHF.

The V gene is TRBV6-4, the J gene TRBJ2-1; D is possibly TRBD1 (7 bases). The V gene lost 7 bases and the J gene lost 4 bases, with 23 bases spanning the gap. CDR1 and CDR2 from the germline V gene are MRHNA and SNTAGT. The CDR3 totals 17 residues. The CDR3 sequence: CASKRGGDSAGYNEQFF. The CDR3 DNA reads TGTGCCAGCAAACGAGGGGGCGATTCTGCGGGGTACAATGAGCAGTTCTTC.

This clonotype has a handful of counts. This chain uses TRBV7-9 with TRBJ2-2; D remains unclear. The CDR3 covers 15 residues. The germline V gene has CDR1 SEHNR and CDR2 FQNEAQ (reference sequence). The germline V and J ends were trimmed by 1 base and 7 bases, with 13 bases remaining between them. CDR3 DNA sequence: TGTGCCAGCAGCTTAGGGGCAGGATTCGGCGGGGAGCTGTTTTTT. This gives the protein CASSLGAGFGGELFF.